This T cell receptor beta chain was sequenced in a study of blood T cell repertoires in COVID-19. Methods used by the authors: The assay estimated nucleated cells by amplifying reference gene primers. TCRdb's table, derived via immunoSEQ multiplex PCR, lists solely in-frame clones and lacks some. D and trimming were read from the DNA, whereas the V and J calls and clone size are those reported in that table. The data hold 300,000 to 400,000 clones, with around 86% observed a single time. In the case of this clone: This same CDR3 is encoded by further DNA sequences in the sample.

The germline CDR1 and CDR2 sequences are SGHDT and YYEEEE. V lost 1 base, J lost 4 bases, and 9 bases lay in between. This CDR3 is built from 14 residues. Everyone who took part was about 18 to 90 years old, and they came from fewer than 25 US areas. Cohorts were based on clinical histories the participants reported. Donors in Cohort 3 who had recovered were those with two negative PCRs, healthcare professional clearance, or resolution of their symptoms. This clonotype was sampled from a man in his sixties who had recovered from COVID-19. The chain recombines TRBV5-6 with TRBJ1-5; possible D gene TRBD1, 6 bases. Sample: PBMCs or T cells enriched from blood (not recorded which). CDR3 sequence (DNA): TGTGCCAGCAGCTTGAGGGGGATAAATCAGCCCCAGCATTTT. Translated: CASSLRGINQPQHF.